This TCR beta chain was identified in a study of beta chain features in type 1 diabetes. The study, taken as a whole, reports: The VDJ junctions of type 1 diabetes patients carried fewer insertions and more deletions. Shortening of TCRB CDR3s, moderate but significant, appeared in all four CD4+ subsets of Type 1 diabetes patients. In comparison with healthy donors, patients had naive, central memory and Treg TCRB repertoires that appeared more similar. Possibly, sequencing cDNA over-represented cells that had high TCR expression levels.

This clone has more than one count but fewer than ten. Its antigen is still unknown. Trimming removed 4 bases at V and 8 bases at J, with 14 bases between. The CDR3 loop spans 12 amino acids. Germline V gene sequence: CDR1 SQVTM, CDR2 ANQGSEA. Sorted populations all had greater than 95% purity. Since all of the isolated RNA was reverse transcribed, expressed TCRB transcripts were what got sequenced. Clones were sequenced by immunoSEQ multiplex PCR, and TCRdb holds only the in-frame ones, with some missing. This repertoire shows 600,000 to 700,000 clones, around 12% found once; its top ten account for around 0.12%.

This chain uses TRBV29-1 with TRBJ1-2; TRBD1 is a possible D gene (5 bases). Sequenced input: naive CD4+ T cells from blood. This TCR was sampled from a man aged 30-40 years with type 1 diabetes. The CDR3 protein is CSVVQWAGGYTF. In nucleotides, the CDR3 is TGCAGCGTTGTACAGTGGGCAGGGGGCTACACCTTC.